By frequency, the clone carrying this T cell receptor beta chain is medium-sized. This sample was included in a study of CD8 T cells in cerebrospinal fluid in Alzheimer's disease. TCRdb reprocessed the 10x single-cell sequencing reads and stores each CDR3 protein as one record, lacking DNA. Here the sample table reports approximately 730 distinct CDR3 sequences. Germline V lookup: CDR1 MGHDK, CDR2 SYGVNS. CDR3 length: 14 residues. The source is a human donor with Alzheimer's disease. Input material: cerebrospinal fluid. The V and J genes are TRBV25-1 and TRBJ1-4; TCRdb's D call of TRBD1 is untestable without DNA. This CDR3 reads CASSDGAGVRKLFF.